Below, 7 T cell receptor beta chains from the same sample are listed, as sequenced in a study of cytomegalovirus exposure and HLA in healthy donors. 60 Vbeta and 13 Jbeta primers were used in PCR. Generated by immunoSEQ multiplex PCR, the TCRdb table keeps only in-frame clones and is missing some. The sample gives around 120,000 clones, roughly 72% of which show up once; 1.8% is in the top ten. What was sequenced was PBMCs. These receptors came from a woman between 50 and 59 years old in good health and CMV-seronegative.

This clone was recorded a few times. This sequence joins TRBV28 and TRBJ2-3; TRBD2 agrees at 11 bases. The CDR3 sequence is 16 residues long. With V trimmed by 3 bases and J by 5 bases, 7 bases remained unmatched. Germline CDR1 and CDR2: MDHEN and SYDVKM. Here the CDR3 reads CASSFLAGGPGDTQYF. In DNA form, the CDR3 reads TGTGCCAGCAGTTTCTTAGCGGGAGGGCCCGGAGATACGCAGTATTTT.

CDR3 protein: CASSEPRQGGYGYTF. The CDR3 DNA is TGTGCCAGCAGTGAACCCCGACAGGGGGGCTATGGCTACACCTTC. V and J are TRBV6-1 and TRBJ1-2; 9 nucleotides agree with TRBD1. This CDR3 region has 15 residues. V shed 2 bases and J 4 bases; nucleotides not matched to a gene: 5. Germline lookup yields CDR1 MNHNS and CDR2 SASEGT.

The chain combines TRBV4-2 with TRBJ2-1; TRBD1 matches at 11 bases. The CDR3 extends over 16 amino acids. Germline assignment: CDR1 LGHNA and CDR2 YNFKEQ. J gave up 9 bases and V 1 base, and 8 bases lay outside the gene matches. Written as DNA, the CDR3 is TGTGCCAGCAGCCAAGGCTCGGACAGGGGGCTCGGTGAGCAGTTCTTC. It yields the protein CASSQGSDRGLGEQFF.

The J gene is TRBJ2-1, the V gene TRBV19; TRBD2 is a possible D gene (5 bases). The CDR3 has 16 amino acids. V was shortened by 2 bases and J by 6 bases, with 17 bases between the two germline ends. Germline V gives CDR1 LNHDA, CDR2 SQIVND (reference sequence). CDR3 sequence: CASSIRGLTLPNEQFF. CDR3 DNA: TGTGCCAGTAGTATACGAGGACTTACCTTGCCCAATGAGCAGTTCTTC.

The chain recombines TRBV30 with TRBJ2-1; possibly TRBD2 for D (5 bases). V was trimmed by 1 base and J by 9 bases, leaving 16 bases between them. The CDR3 covers 14 residues. Germline V CDR1 and CDR2: GTSNPN, SVGIG (reference sequence). The CDR3: CAWSGLTRWGEQFF. The DNA for the CDR3 is TGTGCCTGGAGTGGACTAACAAGATGGGGTGAGCAGTTCTTC.

This clone was recorded a few times. This chain uses TRBV7-2 with TRBJ2-7, with 7 bases fitting TRBD1. The length of the CDR3 is 14 residues. CDR1 SGHTA and CDR2 FQGNSA come from the germline V gene. The J segment lost 1 base and the V segment lost 5 bases, leaving 5 bases of the junction unmatched. The CDR3 region is CASSNRQGSYEQYF. CDR3 nucleotide sequence: TGTGCCAGCAGCAATCGACAGGGTTCCTACGAGCAGTACTTC.

This clone came up once. DNA for the CDR3: TGTGCCAGCAGCTTAAGGGTTGGGACGGCGGTAGGGGGTTATGGCTACACCTTC. Translating it yields CASSLRVGTAVGGYGYTF. J is TRBJ1-2 and V is TRBV7-9; the D gene is possibly TRBD1 (6 bases). Trimming stripped 2 bases from V and 5 bases from J, with 24 bases between. The CDR3 extends over 18 amino acids. Germline values: CDR1 SEHNR, CDR2 FQNEAQ (reference sequence).